This T cell receptor (beta chain) comes out of a study of CD8 T cells in Susac syndrome. An amount of RNA that ranged from roughly 0.5 to 1 ug was reverse transcribed with random hexamers. Multiplex PCR with immunoSEQ amplified the TCR beta CDR3 across 54 Vbeta and 13 Jbeta. One entry per CDR3 protein, called by TCRdb with MiXCR from the immunoSEQ multiplex PCR reads. The sample lists 140,000 to 150,000 distinct CDR3 sequences, about 95% occurring once. This CDR3 is 16 amino acids long. Trimming at V came to 0 bases and at J to 6 bases, leaving 6 bases not matched to a gene. CDR1 is MGHDK and CDR2 is SYGVNS in the germline V gene. Sequencing targeted TCR beta in T cells from blood (CD8+ and CD4+).

V usage is TRBV25-1 and J usage is TRBJ2-1, with 9 nucleotides matching TRBD2. The sequence came from a human donor with multiple sclerosis. Material: CD4+ T cells from PBMCs. In DNA form, the CDR3 reads TGTGCCAGCAGTGAATATGTAGCGGGAGACGGCAATGAGCAGTTCTTC. This encodes CASSEYVAGDGNEQFF.